This entry lists 24 T cell receptor beta chains sequenced from one sample in a study of shared clonotypes between healthy human individuals (TCRdb year 2020). The library was prepared using the immunoSEQ multiplex PCR assay. TCRdb stores this immuneACCESS table with in-frame sequences only. Part of the clones is absent; in the studies checked, under half of the shortfall reflects unresolved V genes, and no reason is known for the rest. The sample table records 800,000 to 1,200,000 clones; roughly 74% of these occur just once. Clones ranked in the top ten supply under 0.6% of the sample. Sequencing was carried out using memory CD4+ T cells from PBMCs. Explained via the paper, the cell subset or site label denotes: CD45RA-negative fraction. The receptors come from a young man in good health. Some clones in this sample may be carry-over from other donors' samples.

The V and J genes are TRBV5-6 and TRBJ1-4; D call uncertain. The CDR3 covers 16 residues. V was trimmed by 4 bases and J by 4 bases, leaving 17 bases between them. CDR1 and CDR2 (germline): SGHDT, YYEEEE. This CDR3 is CASSPGSGTINEKLFF. The CDR3 nucleotides are TGTGCCAGCAGCCCGGGTTCGGGTACGATTAATGAAAAACTGTTTTTT.

This clone was picked up a small number of times. The chain recombines TRBV30 with TRBJ2-1, with 14 bases matching TRBD2. The ends lost 5 bases at V and 9 bases at J; junction bases unmatched: 12. CDR3 length: 16 residues. Germline assignment: CDR1 GTSNPN and CDR2 SVGIG (reference sequence). Here the CDR3 reads CAWGIRTSGRHSEQFF. The CDR3, as DNA: TGTGCCTGGGGGATTAGGACTAGCGGGAGGCATAGTGAGCAGTTCTTC.

This clone was recorded once. V usage is TRBV9 and J usage is TRBJ2-1, with TRBD2 matching over 7 bases. The CDR3 runs to 16 residues. CDR1 is SGDLS, CDR2 YYNGEE, per germline. V shed 0 bases and J 7 bases; nucleotides not matched to a gene: 10. The CDR3 is CASSVGGGGPTNEQFF. CDR3 in DNA: TGTGCCAGCAGCGTAGGTGGGGGAGGGCCGACGAATGAGCAGTTCTTC. The complete variable domain, with remaining parts taken from reference TRBV9 and TRBJ2-1, reads DSGVTQTPKHLITATGQRVTLRCSPRSGDLSVYWYQQSLDQGLQFLIQYYNGEERAKGNILERFSAQQFPDLHSELNLSSLELGDSALYFCASSVGGGGPTNEQFFGPGTRLTVL.

This chain connects TRBV27 to TRBJ2-1; a weak D match, TRBD2 (6 bases). The CDR3 sequence is 15 residues long. V lost 3 bases, J lost 4 bases, and 13 bases lay in between. Germline assignment: CDR1 MNHEY and CDR2 SMNVEV (reference sequence). The CDR3 DNA is TGTGCCAGCAGTTTCGGGGGACTCGCTTACAATGAGCAGTTCTTC. Translation gives CASSFGGLAYNEQFF.

In its sample, this clone was seen once. This chain connects TRBV11-1 to TRBJ2-1; no reliable D call. Germline-derived CDR1 and CDR2 are SGHAT and FQDESV (reference sequence). The CDR3 runs 14 residues. Trimming removed 0 bases from V and 5 bases from J, with 8 bases in between. Written as DNA, the CDR3 is TGTGCCAGCAGCTTAGCAGGTCCCAACAATGAGCAGTTCTTC. This encodes CASSLAGPNNEQFF.

The DNA for the CDR3 is TGTGCCTGGAACCGGCAGGGGGGATGGGAGCAGTACTTC. It specifies CAWNRQGGWEQYF. The chain links TRBV30 to TRBJ2-7; tentative D call: TRBD1 (7 bases). The CDR3 runs 13 residues. Germline V CDR1 and CDR2: GTSNPN, SVGIG (reference sequence). With 4 bases removed from V and 7 bases from J, the gap between germline ends came to 17 bases. The entire variable domain, with the rest obtained from reference TRBV30 and TRBJ2-7, is as follows: SQTIHQWPATLVQPVGSPLSLECTVEGTSNPNLYWYRQAAGRGLQLLFYSVGIGQISSEVPQNLSASRPQDRQFILSSKKLLLSDSGFYLCAWNRQGGWEQYFGPGTRLTVT.

The table lists this clone with many counts. The V gene is TRBV4-1, the J gene TRBJ2-5, with D possibly matching TRBD2 (5 bases). This CDR3 contains 15 residues. CDR1 is MGHRA, CDR2 YSYEKL, per germline. Trimming shortened V by 2 bases and J by 3 bases, and 13 bases separated the two germline ends. The chain's CDR3 is CASSQWRFGEETQYF. CDR3 DNA: TGCGCCAGCAGCCAATGGCGGTTCGGGGAAGAGACCCAGTACTTC.

The chain employs TRBV4-3 and TRBJ1-2, with 7 bases lining up with TRBD1. Germline V gene sequence: CDR1 LGHNA, CDR2 YSLEER. The CDR3 is 15 residues long. J was trimmed by 10 bases and V by 4 bases; bases with no gene match: 15. CDR3 nucleotide sequence: TGCGCCAGCAGCCGCGTTACCCCAGGGGGAATCGCCTACACCTTC. Its translation: CASSRVTPGGIAYTF.

This chain uses TRBV15 with TRBJ1-5; no firm D call. The V end was cut by 1 base, the J end by 7 bases, with 5 bases between. The CDR3 is made up of 12 amino acids. Germline V CDR1 and CDR2: LNHNV, YYDKDF (reference sequence). CDR3 sequence: CATSRVSQPQHF. The CDR3 DNA is TGTGCCACCAGCAGAGTTTCCCAGCCCCAGCATTTT.

This clone came up once. V is TRBV28 and J is TRBJ2-7, with D perhaps TRBD1 (5 bases). The length of the CDR3 is 14 residues. Germline loops: CDR1 MDHEN, CDR2 SYDVKM. The V end was cut by 2 bases, the J end by 2 bases, with 10 bases between. CDR3 sequence (DNA): TGTGCCAGCAGTTTAATCCGGACAACCTACGAGCAGTACTTC. Its protein is CASSLIRTTYEQYF.

To note about this clone: Other nucleotide sequences from this sample produce the same CDR3. The chain uses TRBV7-3 and TRBJ2-3; 15 positions match TRBD2. Trimming removed 5 bases from V and 4 bases from J; junction bases left unmatched: 4. Germline V gives CDR1 SGHTA, CDR2 FQGTGA. CDR3 length equals 16 residues. The CDR3 here is CASSPGLAGGADTQYF. Written as DNA, the CDR3 is TGTGCCAGCAGCCCGGGACTAGCGGGAGGTGCAGATACGCAGTATTTT.

The chain links TRBV4-1 to TRBJ2-1; possible D gene TRBD1, 6 bases. The germline gives CDR1 MGHRA, CDR2 YSYEKL. CDR3 length: 13 residues. V lost 1 base to trimming and J lost 12 bases, with 13 bases between them. CDR3 DNA: TGCGCCAGCAGCCAAGGACAGGAAATGAGGCAGTTCTTC. Encoded protein: CASSQGQEMRQFF.

V is TRBV5-6 and J is TRBJ1-2; 7 nucleotides match TRBD1. The CDR3 contains 16 residues. Per the germline V gene, CDR1 is SGHDT and CDR2 is YYEEEE. Germline trimming cut 1 base from V and 1 base from J; bases unmatched to any gene: 7. In DNA form, the CDR3 reads TGTGCCAGCAGCTTGCTCGGGACAGTCCTTAACTATGGCTACACCTTC. Its protein is CASSLLGTVLNYGYTF. Full variable domain (missing parts from reference TRBV5-6 and TRBJ1-2): DAGVTQSPTHLIKTRGQQVTLRCSPKSGHDTVSWYQQALGQGPQFIFQYYEEEERQRGNFPDRFSGHQFPNYSSELNVNALLLGDSALYLCASSLLGTVLNYGYTFGSGTRLTVV.

The J gene is TRBJ2-5, the V gene TRBV5-5, with D perhaps TRBD1 (6 bases). Germline CDR1 reads SGHKS; CDR2 reads YYEKEE (reference sequence). Trimming left V 5 bases short and J 5 bases short, with 19 bases between. The CDR3 covers 15 residues. CDR3 sequence (DNA): TGTGCCAGCAGGGAACGCAGGGGCGCAGGGGAGACCCAGTACTTC. Protein sequence: CASRERRGAGETQYF.

This clone was counted many times. At the DNA level, this CDR3 is encoded by other sequences in the same sample as well. The CDR3 spells CGGQGRETQYF. DNA for the CDR3: TGCGGGGGACAGGGACGGGAGACCCAGTACTTC. The chain uses TRBV20-1 and TRBJ2-5; 9 nucleotides align to TRBD1. CDR1 is DFQATT and CDR2 is SNEGSKA in the germline V gene (reference sequence). CDR3 size: 11 residues.

V and J are TRBV28 and TRBJ1-1, with D perhaps TRBD1 (6 bases). The CDR3 runs 16 residues. Germline lookup yields CDR1 MDHEN and CDR2 SYDVKM. V dropped 0 bases and J dropped 1 base, with 12 bases sitting between them. As DNA, the CDR3 is TGTGCCAGCAGTTTATGGGGTACAGGGACGAACACTGAAGCTTTCTTT. Protein product: CASSLWGTGTNTEAFF.

This chain connects TRBV15 to TRBJ2-1; 7 bases line up with TRBD2. Germline CDR1 LNHNV, CDR2 YYDKDF (reference sequence). V gave up 3 bases and J gave up 8 bases; unmatched junction bases: 10. The CDR3 covers 15 residues. DNA of the CDR3: TGTGCCACCAGCAGGTTCGGGGGGAGAGGCGATGAGCAGTTCTTC. Translation gives CATSRFGGRGDEQFF. Complete variable domain (other parts from reference TRBV15 and TRBJ2-1): DAMVIQNPRYQVTQFGKPVTLSCSQTLNHNVMYWYQQKSSQAPKLLFHYYDKDFNNEADTPDNFQSRRPNTSFCFLDIRSPGLGDTAMYLCATSRFGGRGDEQFFGPGTRLTVL.

A remark on this clone: The same CDR3 also results from other DNA sequences found in this sample. V gene TRBV5-1 combines with J gene TRBJ1-5; TRBD1 is a possible D gene (5 bases). Trimming cost V 0 bases and J 5 bases, with 12 bases left between them. The CDR3 has 15 residues. CDR1 and CDR2 (germline): SGHRS, YFSETQ. CDR3 loop: CASSLDSGGDQPQHF. The CDR3 DNA sequence: TGCGCCAGCAGCTTGGATTCCGGGGGGGATCAGCCCCAGCATTTT. Full variable domain (missing parts from reference TRBV5-1 and TRBJ1-5): KAGVTQTPRYLIKTRGQQVTLSCSPISGHRSVSWYQQTPGQGLQFLFEYFSETQRNKGNFPGRFSGRQFSNSRSEMNVSTLELGDSALYLCASSLDSGGDQPQHFGDGTRLSIL.

The chain links TRBV5-1 to TRBJ1-2; D may be TRBD1 (5 bases). CDR1 is SGHRS, CDR2 YFSETQ, per germline. The CDR3 contains 14 residues. Trimming took 1 base from V and 4 from J, leaving 11 bases between them. CDR3 region: CASSLLDSTYGYTF. As DNA, the CDR3 is TGCGCCAGCAGCTTGCTCGACAGCACCTATGGCTACACCTTC.

This chain links TRBV27 with TRBJ1-4, with 8 bases identical to TRBD1. Losses at the gene ends were 5 bases for V and 8 bases for J; bases not matched to a gene: 4. CDR3 length: 13 residues. Germline CDR1 reads MNHEY; CDR2 reads SMNVEV (reference sequence). DNA for the CDR3: TGTGCCAGCAGTACTGACAGGGGCGAAAAACTGTTTTTT. Translating it yields CASSTDRGEKLFF.

As concerns this clone: The germline gene is not matched at one end of the junction; a read error may be the cause. Other DNA sequences in this sample translate to the same CDR3. The chain is built from TRBV5-1 and TRBJ1-3; D not resolved. CDR1 and CDR2 from the germline V gene are SGHRS and YFSETQ. CDR3 length: 15 residues. The CDR3: CASSYGLTTGNTIYF. CDR3 nucleotide sequence: TGCGCTAGCAGCTACGGGCTGACGACTGGAAACACCATATATTTT.

The rearrangement joins TRBV29-1 to TRBJ2-1; D is tentatively TRBD1 or TRBD2 (5 bases each). Trimming shortened V by 4 bases and J by 3 bases, and 7 bases separated the two germline ends. The CDR3 is made up of 12 amino acids. Germline V lookup: CDR1 SQVTM, CDR2 ANQGSEA. The CDR3 reads CSVAGSYNEQFF. The CDR3 region has the DNA TGCAGCGTTGCAGGGAGCTACAATGAGCAGTTCTTC.

V gene TRBV23-1 combines with J gene TRBJ1-4, with D unresolved. TRBV23-1 is an ORF, with its function uncertain. The CDR3 consists of 14 residues. Trimming took 8 bases from V and 3 from J, leaving 13 bases between them. In nucleotides, the CDR3 is TGCGCCAGCTGTCCTGGGGAAGCTAATGAAAAACTGTTTTTT. Residues: CASCPGEANEKLFF.

This clone was observed a handful of times. J is TRBJ1-1 and V is TRBV11-2; 7 nucleotides line up with TRBD1. Germline loops: CDR1 SGHAT, CDR2 FQNNGV. This CDR3 comprises 15 residues. With 3 bases clipped from V and 4 bases from J, the junction kept 8 bases outside the gene matches. For the CDR3, the DNA is TGTGCCAGCAGCTTTACACAGGGGACGGGCACTGAAGCTTTCTTT. Protein: CASSFTQGTGTEAFF.